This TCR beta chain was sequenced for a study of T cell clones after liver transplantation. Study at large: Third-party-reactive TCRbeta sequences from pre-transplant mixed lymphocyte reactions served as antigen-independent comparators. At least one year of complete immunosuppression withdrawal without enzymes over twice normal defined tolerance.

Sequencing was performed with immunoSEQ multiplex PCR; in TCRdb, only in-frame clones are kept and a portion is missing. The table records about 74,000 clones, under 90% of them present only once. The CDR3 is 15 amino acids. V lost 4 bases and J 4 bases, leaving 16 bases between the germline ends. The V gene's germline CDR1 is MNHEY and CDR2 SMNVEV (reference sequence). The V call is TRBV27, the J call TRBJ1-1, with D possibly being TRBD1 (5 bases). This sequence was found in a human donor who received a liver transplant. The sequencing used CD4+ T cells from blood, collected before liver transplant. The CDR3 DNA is TGTGCCAGCAGTTCCGGGGACTCCCTAGGCACTGAAGCTTTCTTT. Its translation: CASSSGDSLGTEAFF.